This T cell receptor beta chain was observed in a study of T-cell reconstitution after alpha-beta-depleted transplantation in children. Findings and limits, study-wide: High day-60 TCRbeta diversity in some patients came from surviving recipient T cells and thymic progenitors. Roughly two months post-transplant, alpha-beta T cells reportedly originated from several hundred graft clones that had expanded.

Molecular barcoding with unique molecular identifiers was used for the TCRbeta library. MiXCR, run by TCRdb on the PCR reads, gives a single entry per CDR3 protein. Among about 110,000 distinct CDR3 sequences listed, 5% to 7% were seen once. The CDR3 spans 13 residues. The germline V gene has CDR1 SGDLS and CDR2 YYNGEE. V was shortened by 4 bases and J by 4 bases, with 11 bases between the two germline ends. Of note for this clonotype: Its specificity is unknown.

The chain employs TRBV9 and TRBJ1-1; D possibly corresponds to TRBD1 (6 bases). This sequence was found in a male patient aged 2-15 years who had a stem cell transplant for acute lymphoblastic leukemia, so the T cells may come from the graft donor. Sample: PBMCs, mostly from graft donor cells, taken 360 days after TCRalphabeta/CD19-depleted stem cell transplant. CDR3 nucleotides: TGTGCCAGCAGCCCGGGGGGCTCCACTGAAGCTTTCTTT. Its protein is CASSPGGSTEAFF.